The 30 T cell receptor beta chains below come from one sample, sequenced in a study of graft-versus-host responses after intestinal transplantation. Assay: immunoSEQ multiplex PCR; the TCRdb copy retains only in-frame clones and omits some. This table holds 65,000 to 85,000 clones, just under 95% found once. The material was bone marrow, obtained less than 750 days after intestinal transplantation. All receptors come from a human patient who received an intestinal transplant, so some T cells may come from the graft donor.

This clone was counted a single time. The chain recombines TRBV6-5 with TRBJ1-5; 10 positions agree with TRBD1. Germline CDR1 is MNHEY and CDR2 is SVGAGI. The length of the CDR3 is 16 residues. The trim removed 0 bases at V and 4 bases at J, leaving 3 bases unmatched. Here the CDR3 DNA reads TGTGCCAGCAGTTACTCTGGGACAGGGGTTAATCAGCCCCAGCATTTT. It is translated as CASSYSGTGVNQPQHF.

The chain recombines TRBV5-1 with TRBJ1-2; 7 bases match TRBD1. The V segment lost 4 bases and the J segment 6 bases; nucleotides outside the gene matches: 9. The CDR3 extends over 14 amino acids. Germline V gives CDR1 SGHRS, CDR2 YFSETQ. The DNA for the CDR3 is TGCGCCAGCAGCGGTGAGGGGGCGAGGGATGGCTACACCTTC. It yields the protein CASSGEGARDGYTF. The full variable domain, in which reference TRBV5-1 and TRBJ1-2 provide the parts outside the CDR3, is KAGVTQTPRYLIKTRGQQVTLSCSPISGHRSVSWYQQTPGQGLQFLFEYFSETQRNKGNFPGRFSGRQFSNSRSEMNVSTLELGDSALYLCASSGEGARDGYTFGSGTRLTVV.

This sequence joins TRBV6-5 and TRBJ2-4, with a tentative D call TRBD2 (6 bases). The CDR3 spans 16 residues. The ends were cut back, 4 bases at V and 3 bases at J, with 16 bases in the middle. Germline V gene lookup returns CDR1 MNHEY and CDR2 SVGAGI. DNA for the CDR3: TGTGCCAGCAGTTCCCTTCCTCGGCGGGGCAAAAACATTCAGTACTTC. Translation gives CASSSLPRRGKNIQYF.

This clone was counted a single time. The V and J genes are TRBV7-3 and TRBJ2-2; maybe TRBD2 (6 bases). The V end lost 4 bases, the J end lost 5 bases, and 11 bases lay between the germline ends. Per the germline V gene, CDR1 is SGHTA and CDR2 is FQGTGA. This CDR3 is built from 14 residues. CDR3 nucleotide sequence: TGTGCCAGCAGCTCTGGGACTTCGACCGGGGAGCTGTTTTTT. The encoded protein is CASSSGTSTGELFF.

This rearrangement joins TRBV6-5 to TRBJ1-1; D may be TRBD1 (5 bases). CDR3 length: 14 residues. Trimming removed 6 bases at V and 1 base at J, with 12 bases between. CDR1 and CDR2 from the germline V gene are MNHEY and SVGAGI. CDR3 coding DNA: TGTGCCAGCAGCTACCGGGGGTGGAACACTGAAGCTTTCTTT. Amino acid sequence: CASSYRGWNTEAFF.

The CDR3, as DNA: TGTGCCAGCAGGGAATCCCGGACGGTCTACGAGCAGTACTTC. It specifies CASRESRTVYEQYF. The chain is built from TRBV6-1 and TRBJ2-7; D remains ambiguous. The CDR3 contains 14 residues. Germline V gene lookup returns CDR1 MNHNS and CDR2 SASEGT. Trimming pared 6 bases from V and 3 bases from J, leaving 15 bases between.

CDR3 nucleotides: TGTGCCAGCAGCTTGAACTCTGGGGCCAACGTCCTGACTTTC. Amino acid sequence: CASSLNSGANVLTF. The chain employs TRBV7-2 and TRBJ2-6, with no clear D. V lost 3 bases and J 0 bases, leaving 3 bases between the germline ends. This CDR3 region has 14 residues. CDR1 is SGHTA, CDR2 FQGNSA, per germline.

The chain recombines TRBV19 with TRBJ2-2, with no clear D. The CDR3 runs 13 residues. Trimming pared 3 bases from V and 3 bases from J, leaving 5 bases between. Germline CDR1 and CDR2: LNHDA and SQIVND (reference sequence). In nucleotides, the CDR3 is TGTGCCAGTAGTATCCCGGACACCGGGGAGCTGTTTTTT. Translating it yields CASSIPDTGELFF.

V gene TRBV29-1 combines with J gene TRBJ2-5; D uncertain. Germline V gene sequence: CDR1 SQVTM, CDR2 ANQGSEA. CDR3 length: 9 residues. The V end lost 4 bases, the J end lost 4 bases, and 1 base lay between the germline ends. CDR3 sequence reads: CSVGETQYF. The CDR3 DNA sequence: TGCAGCGTTGGAGAGACCCAGTACTTC. The variable domain in full, completed from reference TRBV29-1 and TRBJ2-5, reads SAVISQKPSRDICQRGTSLTIQCQVDSQVTMMFWYRQQPGQSLTLIATANQGSEATYESGFVIDKFPISRPNLTFSTLTVSNMSPEDSSIYLCSVGETQYFGPGTRLLVL.

This chain links TRBV5-1 with TRBJ1-2; 11 bases are a match to TRBD1. Germline V gene data show CDR1 as SGHRS and CDR2 as YFSETQ. The CDR3 contains 16 residues. Germline trimming cut 4 bases from V and 4 bases from J; bases unmatched to any gene: 9. CDR3 amino acids: CASSPYGTGGFYGYTF. CDR3 DNA: TGCGCCAGCAGCCCTTACGGGACAGGGGGGTTCTATGGCTACACCTTC.

The chain has TRBV27 and TRBJ2-7; D might be TRBD2 (6 bases). The length of the CDR3 is 14 residues. Germline V gives CDR1 MNHEY, CDR2 SMNVEV (reference sequence). The ends were cut back, 2 bases at V and 9 bases at J, with 17 bases in the middle. The CDR3: CASSLTGLIGGQYF. In DNA form, the CDR3 reads TGTGCCAGCAGTTTAACGGGGCTAATCGGGGGGCAGTACTTC.

The J gene is TRBJ1-6, the V gene TRBV27; 7 nucleotides line up with TRBD1. The CDR3 runs 15 residues. Germline loops: CDR1 MNHEY, CDR2 SMNVEV (reference sequence). The V gene end was trimmed by 5 bases and the J gene end by 8 bases; junction bases not matched to a gene: 9. The CDR3 loop reads CASSTTGAGDSPLHF. The CDR3 nucleotides are TGTGCCAGCAGTACCACAGGGGCGGGGGATTCACCCCTCCACTTT.

V and J are TRBV30 and TRBJ1-4; 8 nucleotides match TRBD1. The germline V gene encodes CDR1 GTSNPN and CDR2 SVGIG (reference sequence). CDR3 size: 12 residues. Trimming cost V 1 base and J 8 bases; bases outside gene matches: 0. The CDR3 bases are TGTGCCTGGAGTGGGGACAGGGAAAAACTGTTTTTT. Translation gives CAWSGDREKLFF. Together with reference TRBV30 and TRBJ1-4, the CDR3 gives the full variable domain: SQTIHQWPATLVQPVGSPLSLECTVEGTSNPNLYWYRQAAGRGLQLLFYSVGIGQISSEVPQNLSASRPQDRQFILSSKKLLLSDSGFYLCAWSGDREKLFFGSGTQLSVL.

The V call is TRBV6-5, the J call TRBJ2-1; D call uncertain. The CDR3 has 11 residues. Between the trimmed V and J ends, which lost 4 bases and 9 bases, there was a span of 7 bases. The germline CDR1 and CDR2 sequences are MNHEY and SVGAGI. The CDR3 here is CASSFVGEQFF. DNA for the CDR3: TGTGCCAGCAGTTTCGTCGGTGAGCAGTTCTTC.

V usage is TRBV4-1 and J usage is TRBJ1-1; D not resolved. Deletions cut 5 bases from V and 0 bases from J, with 10 bases between. There are 14 residues in the CDR3. Germline CDR1 is MGHRA and CDR2 is YSYEKL. Here the CDR3 reads CASSLGWVNTEAFF. CDR3 nucleotide sequence: TGCGCCAGCAGCTTAGGTTGGGTGAACACTGAAGCTTTCTTT.

The genes are TRBV6-1 and TRBJ1-2, with unresolved D. The germline V gene has CDR1 MNHNS and CDR2 SASEGT. V was pared by 5 bases and J by 7 bases, with 17 bases between. This CDR3 is built from 14 residues. In nucleotides, the CDR3 is TGTGCCAGCAGTCCCCTGGAGGTCCCAGGTGGCTACACCTTC. As protein: CASSPLEVPGGYTF.

The CDR3 spells CASSYDRGATF. The CDR3 nucleotides are TGTGCCAGCAGCTATGACAGGGGGGCCACCTTC. J is TRBJ1-2 and V is TRBV5-4; 9 positions agree with TRBD1. The CDR3 runs 11 residues. V gave up 3 bases and J gave up 13 bases; unmatched junction bases: 4. Germline assignment: CDR1 SGHNT and CDR2 YYREEE (reference sequence). Supplemented by reference TRBV5-4 and TRBJ1-2, the full variable domain reads ETGVTQSPTHLIKTRGQQVTLRCSSQSGHNTVSWYQQALGQGPQFIFQYYREEENGRGNFPPRFSGLQFPNYSSELNVNALELDDSALYLCASSYDRGATFGSGTRLTVV.

The rearrangement joins TRBV20-1 to TRBJ2-7; no definite D call. This CDR3 contains 11 residues. The germline gives CDR1 DFQATT, CDR2 SNEGSKA (reference sequence). With 7 bases removed from V and 0 bases from J, the gap between germline ends came to 7 bases. In DNA, the CDR3 is TGCAGTGTGGAGAACTCCTACGAGCAGTACTTC. It yields the protein CSVENSYEQYF.

This rearrangement joins TRBV7-6 to TRBJ2-3; D is unresolved. CDR3 length equals 13 residues. CDR1 and CDR2 (germline): SGHVS, FNYEAQ. V shed 1 base and J shed 2 bases, with 4 bases lying between them. Here the CDR3 DNA reads TGTGCCAGCAGCTTAGTGACCACAGATACGCAGTATTTT. Amino acids: CASSLVTTDTQYF.

The chain has TRBV19 and TRBJ1-4, with 11 bases identical to TRBD1. Germline V gene data show CDR1 as LNHDA and CDR2 as SQIVND (reference sequence). This CDR3 is 14 amino acids long. Germline trimming cut 6 bases from V and 5 bases from J; bases unmatched to any gene: 2. The CDR3 reads CASRWDRGNEKLFF. Here the CDR3 DNA reads TGTGCCAGTAGATGGGACAGGGGGAATGAAAAACTGTTTTTT.

This clone occurred once. Here the CDR3 omits its conserved ending phenylalanine or tryptophan, so a read error is the likely source. No DNA is shown, since the ends of the CDR3 on it are uncertain; the CDR3 is the one TCRdb lists. The chain recombines TRBV11-2 with TRBJ1-2. The CDR3 comprises 13 residues, both ends counted. Germline-derived CDR1 and CDR2 are SGHAT and FQNNGV. The CDR3 loop reads CASSLGQTGQSTL.

The chain is built from TRBV30 and TRBJ2-1, with D tentatively TRBD2 (5 bases). The length of the CDR3 is 15 residues. With 2 bases removed from V and 2 bases from J, the gap between germline ends came to 13 bases. Germline assignment: CDR1 GTSNPN and CDR2 SVGIG (reference sequence). The chain's CDR3 is CAWSLGSAPYNEQFF. The DNA of the CDR3 is TGTGCCTGGAGTTTGGGTAGCGCCCCCTACAATGAGCAGTTCTTC.

The chain uses TRBV6-6 and TRBJ1-1; D is ambiguous. V lost 2 bases and J 8 bases, leaving 6 bases between the germline ends. CDR3 length: 11 amino acids. CDR1 and CDR2 from the germline V gene are MNHNY and SVGAGI (reference sequence). The CDR3 DNA reads as TGTGCCAGCAGTTACGAGAGGGAAGCTTTCTTT. Residues: CASSYEREAFF.

The genes are TRBV18 and TRBJ1-6; D is uncertain. Germline V lookup: CDR1 KGHSH, CDR2 LQKENI. V was pared by 1 base and J by 6 bases, with 10 bases between. The CDR3 totals 15 residues. In DNA, the CDR3 is TGTGCCAGCTCACCACGAGGACTTACTAATTCACCCCTCCACTTT. Its translation: CASSPRGLTNSPLHF.

The rearrangement joins TRBV5-4 to TRBJ2-7; no reliable D call. This CDR3 region has 16 residues. Trimming left V 3 bases short and J 0 bases short, with 16 bases between. In germline, CDR1 is SGHNT, CDR2 YYREEE (reference sequence). The CDR3 loop reads CASSSPDFGNSYEQYF. The CDR3 nucleotides are TGTGCCAGCAGCTCTCCCGACTTCGGCAACTCCTACGAGCAGTACTTC.

This clone showed up just a few times. This rearrangement joins TRBV4-2 to TRBJ1-5; D not certain. V dropped 0 bases and J dropped 9 bases, with 9 bases sitting between them. The CDR3 is 13 residues long. The germline gives CDR1 LGHNA, CDR2 YNFKEQ. The CDR3 here is CASSQDHDRPQHF. CDR3 in DNA: TGTGCCAGCAGCCAAGATCATGATAGGCCCCAGCATTTT.

The rearrangement links TRBV13 to TRBJ1-1, with D tentatively TRBD1 (5 bases). Trimming left V 5 bases short and J 10 bases short, with 17 bases between. The CDR3 covers 13 residues. CDR1 and CDR2 (germline): PRHDT, FYEKMQ (reference sequence). The CDR3 DNA reads TGTGCCAGCAGCCTCCTAGGGGCCGGGCTAGCTTTCTTT. It translates to CASSLLGAGLAFF.

This clone was recorded only once. CDR3 nucleotides: TGTGCCAGCAGCTTAGGGCCACTAGCGTTCGATGAGCAGTACTTC. This sequence encodes CASSLGPLAFDEQYF. The chain is built from TRBV13 and TRBJ2-7; the match to TRBD2 covers 7 bases. This CDR3 has 15 amino acids. V lost 0 bases and J lost 7; bases outside the gene matches: 9. CDR1 is PRHDT and CDR2 is FYEKMQ in the germline V gene (reference sequence).

This clone was seen just once. The rearrangement uses TRBV5-1 and TRBJ2-1; 10 bases match TRBD2. CDR1 SGHRS and CDR2 YFSETQ come from the germline V gene. The V gene end was trimmed by 5 bases and the J gene end by 9 bases; junction bases not matched to a gene: 8. The CDR3 length is 14 residues. CDR3 residues: CASSILAGEGEQFF. The CDR3 DNA follows: TGCGCCAGCAGTATCCTAGCGGGAGAAGGTGAGCAGTTCTTC.

The genes are TRBV27 and TRBJ2-7, with D maybe TRBD2 (6 bases). Trimming stripped 8 bases from V and 6 bases from J, with 11 bases between. The CDR3 has 11 residues. Germline CDR1 and CDR2: MNHEY and SMNVEV (reference sequence). The CDR3 nucleotides are TGTGCCAGCTCCTGGGGAGGCGAGCAGTACTTC. Translation: CASSWGGEQYF.